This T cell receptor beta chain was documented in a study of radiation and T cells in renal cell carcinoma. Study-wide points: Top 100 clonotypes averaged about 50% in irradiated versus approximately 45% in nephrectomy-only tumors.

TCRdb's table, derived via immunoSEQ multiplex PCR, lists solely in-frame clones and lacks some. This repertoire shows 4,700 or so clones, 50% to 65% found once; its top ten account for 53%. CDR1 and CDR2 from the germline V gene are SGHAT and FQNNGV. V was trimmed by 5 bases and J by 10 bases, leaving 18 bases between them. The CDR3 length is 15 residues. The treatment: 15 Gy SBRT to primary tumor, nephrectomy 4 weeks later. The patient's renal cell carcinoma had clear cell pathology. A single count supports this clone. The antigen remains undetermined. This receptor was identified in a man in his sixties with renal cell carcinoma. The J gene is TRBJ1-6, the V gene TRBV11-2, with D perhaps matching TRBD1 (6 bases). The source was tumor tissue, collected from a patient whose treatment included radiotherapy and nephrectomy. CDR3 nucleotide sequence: TGTGCCAGCAGCCGCCTAGGGGGGTTAGGATCACCCCTCCACTTT. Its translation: CASSRLGGLGSPLHF.